Following are 26 T cell receptor beta chains from one sample sequenced in a study of control samples from healthy donors and cancer patients. Profiling relied on immunoSEQ multiplex PCR, and the TCRdb table lists in-frame clones only, not all of them. The sample has more than 100,000 clones, roughly 92% seen once. Sequencing used blood. The receptor source for this set is a woman between 18 and 29 years old in good health.

The DNA for the CDR3 is TGCGCCAGCAGCCAAGATCTGCTGTCCTGGTCGAACACTGAAGCTTTCTTT. Residues: CASSQDLLSWSNTEAFF. J is TRBJ1-1 and V is TRBV4-1; D call uncertain. The CDR3 has 17 amino acids. V lost 0 bases, J lost 1 base, and 15 bases lay in between. Per germline, CDR1 MGHRA and CDR2 YSYEKL.

The genes are TRBV29-1 and TRBJ2-3, with TRBD2 identical over 7 bases. The ends lost 4 bases at V and 4 bases at J; junction bases unmatched: 2. The CDR3 contains 12 residues. Germline CDR1 SQVTM, CDR2 ANQGSEA. The CDR3 bases are TGCAGCGTTGGAGGGAGGGCAGATACGCAGTATTTT. Translating gives CSVGGRADTQYF.

This rearrangement joins TRBV5-1 to TRBJ2-7; weak D call: TRBD2 (6 bases). The V gene lost 4 bases and the J gene lost 1 base, with 12 bases spanning the gap. Germline V gene sequence: CDR1 SGHRS, CDR2 YFSETQ. The CDR3 consists of 14 residues. The CDR3 bases are TGCGCCAGCAGCCGGGGGACGGGATCCTACGAGCAGTACTTC. Its protein product is CASSRGTGSYEQYF. Combining the CDR3 with reference TRBV5-1 and TRBJ2-7 gives the whole variable domain KAGVTQTPRYLIKTRGQQVTLSCSPISGHRSVSWYQQTPGQGLQFLFEYFSETQRNKGNFPGRFSGRQFSNSRSEMNVSTLELGDSALYLCASSRGTGSYEQYFGPGTRLTVT.

The chain is built from TRBV10-2 and TRBJ1-6; no reliable D call. This CDR3 comprises 13 residues. Per the germline V gene, CDR1 is WSHSY and CDR2 is SAAADI. V was cut by 2 bases and J by 7 bases, with 6 bases left in between. CDR3 DNA: TGCGCCAGCAGTGAGGCCCAAAATTCACCCCTCCACTTT. Residues: CASSEAQNSPLHF.

The chain couples TRBV4-2 to TRBJ2-5; maybe TRBD2 (5 bases). The CDR3 spans 15 residues. The ends were cut back, 0 bases at V and 4 bases at J, with 12 bases in the middle. Germline V gene sequence: CDR1 LGHNA, CDR2 YNFKEQ. The CDR3 region has the DNA TGTGCCAGCAGCCAAGATGGAGGTAGCTTAGAGACCCAGTACTTC. As protein: CASSQDGGSLETQYF.

The genes are TRBV28 and TRBJ1-4, with 9 bases aligning to TRBD1. Germline-derived CDR1 and CDR2 are MDHEN and SYDVKM. V trimming: 5 bases; J trimming: 6 bases; junction bases outside the gene matches: 7. The CDR3 covers 15 residues. CDR3 DNA: TGTGCCAGCAGTCTAATACAGGGGGCAGATGAAAAACTGTTTTTT. Protein product: CASSLIQGADEKLFF.

This clone was picked up one time. The chain has TRBV24-1 and TRBJ2-2, with 10 positions matching TRBD1. Germline V gene sequence: CDR1 KGHDR, CDR2 SFDVKD. The CDR3 loop spans 15 amino acids. The V gene end was trimmed by 4 bases and the J gene end by 6 bases; junction bases not matched to a gene: 4. Here the CDR3 reads CATSDHGTGAGELFF. CDR3 DNA: TGTGCCACCAGTGACCACGGGACAGGGGCCGGGGAGCTGTTTTTT.

This chain uses TRBV7-2 with TRBJ2-2; 8 bases are a match to TRBD1. Germline V gives CDR1 SGHTA, CDR2 FQGNSA. This CDR3 has 15 residues. V dropped 5 bases and J dropped 5; count of bases not matched to a gene: 7. The CDR3 is CASSPRWTGTGELFF. The CDR3 DNA reads TGTGCCAGCAGCCCCCGATGGACAGGGACCGGGGAGCTGTTTTTT.

The genes are TRBV10-3 and TRBJ2-5, with TRBD2 matching 7 bases. CDR3 length: 11 residues. Losses at the gene ends were 10 bases for V and 4 bases for J; bases not matched to a gene: 3. Germline assignment: CDR1 ENHRY and CDR2 SYGVKD. CDR3 sequence: CATSGGETQYF. The DNA of the CDR3 is TGTGCCACCTCGGGAGGAGAGACCCAGTACTTC.

This chain connects TRBV7-6 to TRBJ1-1; tentatively, D is TRBD1 (5 bases). Trimming shortened V by 2 bases and J by 0 bases, and 13 bases separated the two germline ends. Germline CDR1 SGHVS, CDR2 FNYEAQ. This CDR3 is built from 16 residues. Here the CDR3 reads CASSLTQGAMNTEAFF. DNA of the CDR3: TGTGCCAGCAGCTTAACGCAGGGCGCCATGAACACTGAAGCTTTCTTT.

This chain connects TRBV3-1 (or the pseudogene TRBV3-2) to TRBJ2-7; D possibly corresponds to TRBD1 (5 bases). CDR3 size: 15 residues. From germline, CDR1 is LGHDT and CDR2 YNNKEL (reference sequence). Trimming shortened V by 1 base and J by 1 base, and 11 bases separated the two germline ends. CDR3 loop: CASSQGLDSSYEQYF. The CDR3, as DNA: TGTGCCAGCAGCCAAGGGTTAGACAGTTCCTACGAGCAGTACTTC.

This chain connects TRBV6-2 or TRBV6-3 to TRBJ2-7, with 10 nucleotides matching TRBD2. This CDR3 has 16 amino acids. The V gene's germline CDR1 is MNHEY and CDR2 SVGEGT. V lost 4 bases to trimming and J lost 4 bases; unmatched junction nucleotides: 10. CDR3 bases: TGTGCCAGCAGTTCCCTTCTAGCGGGAGACGGGTACGAGCAGTACTTC. Translated: CASSSLLAGDGYEQYF.

This clone was picked up one time. This chain links TRBV4-2 with TRBJ2-3; D unresolved. Between the trimmed V and J ends, which lost 0 bases and 0 bases, there was a span of 10 bases. CDR3 length: 16 residues. The germline gives CDR1 LGHNA, CDR2 YNFKEQ. The CDR3 sequence is CASSQDPARSTDTQYF. In DNA, the CDR3 is TGTGCCAGCAGCCAAGATCCCGCCAGGAGCACAGATACGCAGTATTTT.

The chain joins TRBV28 to TRBJ2-3; TRBD2 might be the D (6 bases). Trimming cost V 3 bases and J 8 bases, with 9 bases left between them. The germline CDR1 and CDR2 sequences are MDHEN and SYDVKM. The CDR3 totals 12 residues. CDR3 DNA sequence: TGTGCCAGCAGTTTTGTCGGGAGTACGCAGTATTTT. Its translation is CASSFVGSTQYF.

V is TRBV7-2 and J is TRBJ2-7; D gene ambiguous. CDR3 size: 16 residues. CDR1 and CDR2 (germline): SGHTA, FQGNSA. V gave up 5 bases and J gave up 4 bases, with 21 bases separating them. CDR3: CASSARLGTLRYEQYF. The CDR3 region has the DNA TGTGCCAGCAGCGCACGGTTAGGCACCCTCCGTTACGAGCAGTACTTC.

The V gene is TRBV9, the J gene TRBJ2-5, with D unresolved. V was shortened by 0 bases and J by 5 bases, with 14 bases between the two germline ends. This CDR3 region has 15 residues. In germline, CDR1 is SGDLS, CDR2 YYNGEE. CDR3 in amino acids: CASSVGQLHGETQYF. CDR3 bases: TGTGCCAGCAGCGTAGGGCAGCTTCACGGGGAGACCCAGTACTTC.

The rearrangement links TRBV5-1 to TRBJ1-1, with 9 positions matching TRBD1. This CDR3 has 15 residues. CDR1 is SGHRS and CDR2 is YFSETQ in the germline V gene. The V gene end was trimmed by 3 bases and the J gene end by 5 bases; junction bases not matched to a gene: 8. CDR3 in amino acids: CASSYNVDRGTEAFF. The CDR3 DNA reads as TGCGCCAGCAGCTACAATGTGGACAGGGGAACTGAAGCTTTCTTT.

The rearrangement uses TRBV4-1 and TRBJ2-5, with D possibly TRBD2 on 6 matching bases. This CDR3 spans 14 amino acids. Deletions cut 3 bases from V and 5 bases from J, with 13 bases between. CDR1 and CDR2 from the germline V gene are MGHRA and YSYEKL. The CDR3 nucleotides are TGCGCCAGCAGCCATCGGGTTGGGAGGGAGACCCAGTACTTC. Protein product: CASSHRVGRETQYF.

The chain employs TRBV12-3 or TRBV12-4 and TRBJ2-5; no clear D. Trimming shortened V by 6 bases and J by 3 bases, and 11 bases separated the two germline ends. There are 13 residues in the CDR3. CDR3 nucleotides: TGTGCCAGCAGCCTTTACGCTGAAGAGACCCAGTACTTC. Translation: CASSLYAEETQYF.

The chain couples TRBV19 to TRBJ2-7; possibly TRBD2 for D (6 bases). The V end was cut by 10 bases, the J end by 2 bases, with 12 bases between. The CDR3 length is 12 residues. Germline CDR1 is LNHDA and CDR2 is SQIVND (reference sequence). The CDR3 reads CATSGLTYEQYF. The CDR3 region has the DNA TGTGCCACCAGCGGACTAACCTACGAGCAGTACTTC.

The DNA for the CDR3 is TGTGCCAGCAGGGACAGCGGTAACCACGAGCAGTACTTC. The encoded protein is CASRDSGNHEQYF. The chain is built from TRBV6-5 and TRBJ2-7; tentatively, D is TRBD1 (6 bases). Germline-derived CDR1 and CDR2 are MNHEY and SVGAGI. The V end lost 6 bases, the J end lost 5 bases, and 14 bases lay between the germline ends. The CDR3 runs 13 residues.

The chain carries TRBV6-2 or TRBV6-3 and TRBJ1-4; D remains ambiguous. This CDR3 comprises 15 residues. CDR1 is MNHEY and CDR2 is SVGEGT in the germline V gene. V shed 6 bases and J shed 8 bases, with 19 bases lying between them. CDR3 nucleotides: TGTGCCAGCAGCGCCTTCAATATAGGGAACGAAAAACTGTTTTTT. It specifies CASSAFNIGNEKLFF.

This sequence joins TRBV9 and TRBJ2-2; 15 nucleotides align to TRBD2. The length of the CDR3 is 19 residues. Germline V gene lookup returns CDR1 SGDLS and CDR2 YYNGEE. Trimming at V came to 0 bases and at J to 7 bases, leaving 10 bases not matched to a gene. The CDR3 DNA follows: TGTGCCAGCAGCGTAGATAGGACTAGCGGGAGGGAATTCGTCGGGGAGCTGTTTTTT. This sequence encodes CASSVDRTSGREFVGELFF.

The V and J genes are TRBV28 and TRBJ1-3; 7 bases map to TRBD1. Germline loops: CDR1 MDHEN, CDR2 SYDVKM. The CDR3 consists of 20 residues. V lost 5 bases to trimming and J lost 1 base; unmatched junction nucleotides: 20. The CDR3 DNA follows: TGTGCCAGCAGTGATAACTCTATGACAGGGCTTGAACGGTCTGGAAACACCATATATTTT. Translating it yields CASSDNSMTGLERSGNTIYF.

The rearrangement uses TRBV4-3 and TRBJ2-1; TRBD1 or TRBD2 may be the D gene (5 bases each). V lost 4 bases to trimming and J lost 5 bases, with 9 bases between them. This CDR3 has 13 residues. Germline values: CDR1 LGHNA, CDR2 YSLEER. The CDR3 sequence: CASSLGRHNEQFF. The CDR3 DNA reads as TGCGCCAGCAGCCTGGGACGGCACAATGAGCAGTTCTTC.

The V call is TRBV29-1, the J call TRBJ1-2; 9 nucleotides agree with TRBD1. V lost 6 bases to trimming and J lost 2 bases; unmatched junction nucleotides: 10. The CDR3 is made up of 15 amino acids. The germline gives CDR1 SQVTM, CDR2 ANQGSEA. The CDR3 nucleotides are TGCAGCGTGTGGGACAGGGAAGGTGAAAACTATGGCTACACCTTC. This translates into CSVWDREGENYGYTF.